This TCR beta chain was retrieved from a study of technical replicates of blood from several donors. Assay: immunoSEQ multiplex PCR; the TCRdb copy retains only in-frame clones and omits some. The sample has roughly 40,000 clones; about 96% are singletons. The germline V and J ends were trimmed by 6 bases and 2 bases, with 15 bases remaining between them. CDR1 is SGHTA and CDR2 is FQGNSA in the germline V gene. This CDR3 region has 15 residues. The sequenced material came from T cells isolated from PBMCs. The sequence was collected from a human donor in good health. The rearrangement links TRBV7-2 to TRBJ2-3, with a possible D match to TRBD2 (5 bases). The DNA for the CDR3 is TGTGCCAGCAGATTACAAGCGGAGGACACAGATACGCAGTATTTT. Translation: CASRLQAEDTDTQYF.